The next 31 T cell receptor beta chains were all read from a single sample in a study of blood T cells in healthy people across ages. Primed by a sample-barcoded 5' primer and a J-beta primer mix, a second PCR proceeded for about 7 to 12 cycles. TCRdb re-derived calls from the 5' RACE reads in MiXCR, one entry per CDR3 protein. The top ten clones hold more than 25% of a sample with roughly 730,000 distinct CDR3 sequences, about 56% of them seen once. What was sequenced was blood. The origin of the receptors is a man aged 40-55 years in good health.

The chain is built from TRBV28 and TRBJ2-1, with 10 bases identical to TRBD2. In germline, CDR1 is MDHEN, CDR2 SYDVKM. CDR3 length equals 15 residues. V was clipped by 6 bases and J by 7 bases; unmatched bases: 9. CDR3 protein: CASRTPLAGGNEQFF. The CDR3 DNA reads as TGTGCCAGCAGGACCCCTTTAGCGGGAGGTAATGAGCAGTTCTTC.

This clonotype was seen a few times. The chain links TRBV4-1 to TRBJ1-1; unclear D gene. Trimming removed 1 base from V and 8 bases from J, with 11 bases in between. Germline V gives CDR1 MGHRA, CDR2 YSYEKL. The CDR3 is 13 amino acids. The CDR3 region is CASSQVRGGEAFF. The CDR3 DNA is TGCGCCAGCAGCCAAGTACGGGGTGGAGAAGCTTTCTTT.

This clonotype occurred a few times. The rearrangement joins TRBV3-1 to TRBJ1-2, with 7 bases matching TRBD1. The CDR3 length is 14 residues. Trimming cost V 4 bases and J 4 bases; bases outside gene matches: 6. Germline V CDR1 and CDR2: LGHDT, YNNKEL (reference sequence). The DNA of the CDR3 is TGTGCCAGCAGCCTACTCGGGACAGCCTATGGCTACACCTTC. Its translation: CASSLLGTAYGYTF.

The J gene is TRBJ2-4, the V gene TRBV5-6, with a possible D match to TRBD2 (6 bases). Germline V gene data show CDR1 as SGHDT and CDR2 as YYEEEE. The V end lost 2 bases, the J end lost 13 bases, and 28 bases lay between the germline ends. The CDR3 runs 17 residues. DNA of the CDR3: TGTGCCAGCAGCTTTTTGTTCCCTAGCGATATAGCGGCTGAGCAGTACTTC. Its translation is CASSFLFPSDIAAEQYF.

The V call is TRBV7-2, the J call TRBJ2-5, with 11 bases identical to TRBD2. Losses at the gene ends were 2 bases for V and 5 bases for J; bases not matched to a gene: 7. CDR1 and CDR2 from the germline V gene are SGHTA and FQGNSA. The CDR3 totals 16 residues. CDR3 nucleotide sequence: TGTGCCAGCAGCTTAACGGTTAGCGGGGGGGCGGAGACCCAGTACTTC. Its translation is CASSLTVSGGAETQYF.

This chain joins TRBV7-9 and TRBJ1-6, with 9 positions matching TRBD1. After removal of 5 bases from V and 10 bases from J, the junction contained 12 bases not matched to a gene. This CDR3 spans 16 amino acids. Germline-derived CDR1 and CDR2 are SEHNR and FQNEAQ (reference sequence). The chain's CDR3 is CASSPGAGTGRSPLHF. The CDR3 bases are TGTGCCAGCAGCCCGGGAGCCGGGACAGGGAGGTCACCCCTCCACTTT.

The chain combines TRBV7-8 with TRBJ2-3; 8 bases are shared with TRBD2. CDR1 is SGHVS, CDR2 FQNEAQ, per germline. The CDR3 sequence is 17 residues long. V was clipped by 1 base and J by 8 bases; unmatched bases: 14. This CDR3 reads CASSLGRANRGGGTQYF. CDR3 nucleotides: TGTGCCAGCAGCTTAGGGCGGGCGAACCGGGGGGGAGGTACGCAGTATTTT.

The chain employs TRBV5-4 and TRBJ2-5; D unclear. Germline assignment: CDR1 SGHNT and CDR2 YYREEE (reference sequence). V was shortened by 5 bases and J by 3 bases, with 14 bases between the two germline ends. The CDR3 loop spans 14 amino acids. The CDR3 bases are TGTGCCAGCAGTCGCGAGGCAGCCGAAGAGACCCAGTACTTC. Amino acids: CASSREAAEETQYF.

This chain links TRBV29-1 with TRBJ1-2; 8 bases are shared with TRBD1. V shed 2 bases and J 8 bases; nucleotides not matched to a gene: 10. The CDR3 totals 14 residues. The germline gives CDR1 SQVTM, CDR2 ANQGSEA. The CDR3 is CSVESTGGAWGYTF. Here the CDR3 DNA reads TGCAGCGTTGAATCAACAGGGGGAGCCTGGGGCTACACCTTC.

This chain connects TRBV11-2 to TRBJ2-7, with D possibly being TRBD2 (6 bases). Germline V gives CDR1 SGHAT, CDR2 FQNNGV. The V gene lost 5 bases and the J gene lost 10 bases, with 15 bases spanning the gap. CDR3 size: 12 residues. For the CDR3, the DNA is TGTGCCAGCAGCATCAACCGGGACTTCCAGTACTTC. The encoded protein is CASSINRDFQYF.

This clonotype was found a few times. The gene calls are TRBV27 and TRBJ2-3; 7 bases are shared with TRBD2. The ends lost 3 bases at V and 7 bases at J; junction bases unmatched: 10. The CDR3 loop spans 15 amino acids. The germline V gene encodes CDR1 MNHEY and CDR2 SMNVEV (reference sequence). The CDR3 nucleotides are TGTGCCAGCAGTTTCAGTTTTCTAGCGGAGCATACGCAGTATTTT. It specifies CASSFSFLAEHTQYF.

J is TRBJ1-4 and V is TRBV4-1; 7 bases fit TRBD1. The CDR3 extends over 16 amino acids. J gave up 0 bases and V 0 bases, and 1 base lay outside the gene matches. In germline, CDR1 is MGHRA, CDR2 YSYEKL. The CDR3 DNA sequence: TGCGCCAGCAGCCAAGACCAGGGGGCAACTAATGAAAAACTGTTTTTT. This gives the protein CASSQDQGATNEKLFF.

The chain links TRBV6-5 to TRBJ2-5; 7 bases match TRBD2. CDR1 MNHEY and CDR2 SVGAGI come from the germline V gene. This CDR3 has 12 residues. The V segment lost 7 bases and the J segment 6 bases; nucleotides outside the gene matches: 5. CDR3 amino acids: CASTGLEQTQYF. DNA of the CDR3: TGTGCCAGCACCGGACTAGAACAGACCCAGTACTTC.

The chain couples TRBV6-1 to TRBJ2-5; 11 bases line up with TRBD1. V was pared by 7 bases and J by 5 bases, with 18 bases of the junction left unmatched. The CDR3 runs 18 residues. Germline CDR1 and CDR2: MNHNS and SASEGT. The CDR3 DNA reads as TGTGCCAGCAAGAAAACCGGGACAGGGGGATATGGGTGGGAGACCCAGTACTTC. This translates into CASKKTGTGGYGWETQYF.

This clonotype was observed a handful of times. The rearrangement joins TRBV25-1 to TRBJ2-1; 11 bases agree with TRBD1. The CDR3 is made up of 17 amino acids. Germline V lookup: CDR1 MGHDK, CDR2 SYGVNS. Trimming at V came to 6 bases and at J to 7 bases, leaving 14 bases not matched to a gene. Here the CDR3 reads CASRPPGTGGLRNEQFF. DNA for the CDR3: TGTGCCAGCAGACCTCCCGGGACAGGGGGTCTAAGGAATGAGCAGTTCTTC.

The V gene is TRBV7-2, the J gene TRBJ2-3; D perhaps matches TRBD2 (5 bases). The germline V gene encodes CDR1 SGHTA and CDR2 FQGNSA. Trimming removed 8 bases at V and 4 bases at J, with 16 bases between. The CDR3 length is 14 residues. The CDR3 nucleotides read TGTGCCAGCGGGAGATTCCTCGGCGCAGATACGCAGTATTTT. This gives the protein CASGRFLGADTQYF.

This clonotype appeared a few times. V is TRBV29-1 and J is TRBJ1-2; the D gene is possibly TRBD1 (5 bases). This CDR3 has 13 amino acids. Germline V gene data show CDR1 as SQVTM and CDR2 as ANQGSEA. The V end was cut by 4 bases, the J end by 12 bases, with 21 bases between. The CDR3 region is CSVVAMLVDNHTF. DNA for the CDR3: TGCAGCGTTGTCGCAATGCTTGTGGACAATCACACCTTC.

The genes are TRBV6-5 and TRBJ1-6; D is ambiguous. The V end lost 4 bases, the J end lost 3 bases, and 4 bases lay between the germline ends. Germline CDR1 reads MNHEY; CDR2 reads SVGAGI. This CDR3 is 13 amino acids long. The CDR3 reads CASSWDYNSPLHF. As DNA, the CDR3 is TGTGCCAGCAGTTGGGACTATAATTCACCCCTCCACTTT.

The V and J genes are TRBV3-1 and TRBJ2-1; no reliable D call. This CDR3 comprises 13 residues. Trimming left V 4 bases short and J 9 bases short, with 13 bases between. CDR1 is LGHDT, CDR2 YNNKEL, per germline (reference sequence). The CDR3 sequence: CASSRPVGREQFF. The CDR3 DNA sequence: TGTGCCAGCAGCCGACCCGTGGGCCGTGAGCAGTTCTTC.

The genes are TRBV29-1 and TRBJ1-2; the D is unclear. The CDR3 is 15 residues long. V was pared by 5 bases and J by 2 bases, with 18 bases between. The germline gives CDR1 SQVTM, CDR2 ANQGSEA. DNA of the CDR3: TGCAGCGTTTCGATTACAGATTTTGCGAACTATGGCTACACCTTC. Protein: CSVSITDFANYGYTF.

The V gene is TRBV11-2, the J gene TRBJ2-6, with D uncertain. The CDR3 is 16 residues long. From germline, CDR1 is SGHAT and CDR2 FQNNGV. Trimming took 0 bases from V and 1 from J, leaving 7 bases between them. The CDR3 DNA is TGTGCCAGCAGCTTAGATCCGCTGTCTGGGGCCAACGTCCTGACTTTC. Amino acid sequence: CASSLDPLSGANVLTF.

This chain uses TRBV18 with TRBJ2-1, with 10 bases that match TRBD1. From germline, CDR1 is KGHSH and CDR2 LQKENI. V gave up 1 base and J gave up 4 bases; unmatched junction bases: 4. The CDR3 has 16 amino acids. This CDR3 reads CASSPLGTGDYNEQFF. The CDR3 DNA reads TGTGCCAGCTCACCACTCGGGACAGGGGATTACAATGAGCAGTTCTTC.

The chain combines TRBV15 with TRBJ2-7; 7 bases agree with TRBD2. After removal of 6 bases from V and 6 bases from J, the junction contained 8 bases not matched to a gene. The length of the CDR3 is 13 residues. The germline V gene encodes CDR1 LNHNV and CDR2 YYDKDF (reference sequence). CDR3 amino acids: CATRRQTGGEQYF. CDR3 coding DNA: TGTGCCACCAGGAGGCAGACGGGGGGCGAGCAGTACTTC.

The V call is TRBV28, the J call TRBJ2-7, with D unclear. V lost 2 bases and J lost 6, with 20 bases in between. The germline V gene encodes CDR1 MDHEN and CDR2 SYDVKM. This CDR3 spans 16 amino acids. The CDR3 region is CASSLPGKGNKGEQYF. The CDR3 DNA is TGTGCCAGCAGTTTACCAGGAAAAGGGAATAAAGGCGAGCAGTACTTC.

This clonotype turned up a few times. The chain employs TRBV7-9 and TRBJ2-7; 7 nucleotides line up with TRBD1. This CDR3 is built from 12 residues. V lost 10 bases and J lost 1; bases outside the gene matches: 4. Germline CDR1 reads SEHNR; CDR2 reads FQNEAQ (reference sequence). The CDR3 reads CAINRGSYEQYF. CDR3 nucleotide sequence: TGTGCCATAAACAGGGGATCCTACGAGCAGTACTTC.

V usage is TRBV5-1 and J usage is TRBJ2-5; the D gene is possibly TRBD1 (6 bases). V was clipped by 3 bases and J by 5 bases, with 17 bases between them. The CDR3 contains 15 residues. Germline loops: CDR1 SGHRS, CDR2 YFSETQ. CDR3 amino acids: CASSSDTGSDETQYF. Here the CDR3 DNA reads TGCGCCAGCAGCTCGGATACAGGGTCAGACGAGACCCAGTACTTC.

This clonotype was found a few times. V usage is TRBV7-9 and J usage is TRBJ2-5; D tentatively reads TRBD1 or TRBD2 (6 bases each). Trimming removed 2 bases at V and 3 bases at J, with 13 bases between. The CDR3 consists of 15 residues. Germline V gives CDR1 SEHNR, CDR2 FQNEAQ (reference sequence). The DNA for the CDR3 is TGTGCCAGCAGCTTAATTTGGGGGGCCAAAGAGACCCAGTACTTC. Translated, it gives CASSLIWGAKETQYF.

The chain couples TRBV4-2 to TRBJ1-2; D is unclear. CDR1 is LGHNA, CDR2 YNFKEQ, per germline. V was clipped by 10 bases and J by 5 bases, with 14 bases between them. The CDR3 is made up of 12 amino acids. In DNA, the CDR3 is TGTGCCACGGAGGGCGCGGATTATGGCTACACCTTC. Its protein is CATEGADYGYTF.

The V and J genes are TRBV5-1 and TRBJ1-1; tentatively, D is TRBD1 (6 bases). CDR1 SGHRS and CDR2 YFSETQ come from the germline V gene. This CDR3 comprises 15 residues. V gave up 3 bases and J gave up 1 base, with 13 bases separating them. This CDR3 is CASSSGHSGNTEAFF. CDR3 sequence (DNA): TGCGCCAGCAGCTCGGGACACTCAGGGAACACTGAAGCTTTCTTT.

The chain joins TRBV13 to TRBJ1-2, with D perhaps TRBD1 (5 bases). Germline CDR1 is PRHDT and CDR2 is FYEKMQ (reference sequence). V was trimmed by 5 bases and J by 6 bases, leaving 13 bases between them. CDR3 length: 13 residues. The CDR3 region is CASSRWGSDGYTF. DNA for the CDR3: TGTGCCAGCAGCCGGTGGGGGTCGGATGGCTACACCTTC.

This clonotype was observed a handful of times. The J gene is TRBJ2-5, the V gene TRBV7-6; perhaps TRBD1 as D (5 bases). Germline-derived CDR1 and CDR2 are SGHVS and FNYEAQ. V lost 5 bases and J lost 1, with 11 bases in between. The CDR3 covers 14 residues. The CDR3 loop reads CASSARDAQETQYF. As DNA, the CDR3 is TGTGCCAGCAGCGCCAGGGATGCCCAAGAGACCCAGTACTTC.